Described below is a single TCR beta chain sequence and its context. As yet, its antigen is unknown. TCRdb's copy holds only in-frame clones and misses some; the assay was immunoSEQ multiplex PCR. The data contain around 140,000 clones, approximately 93% of them seen just once; the ten biggest clones take up about 5%. Trimming stripped 6 bases from V and 0 bases from J, with 3 bases between. The V gene's germline CDR1 is SEHNR and CDR2 FQNEAQ (reference sequence). The CDR3 loop spans 13 amino acids. The sample belongs to a study of T cell responses to AZD1222 COVID-19 vaccine. The study's findings and limits: Mostly white British, mostly female donors; authors suggested clonal diversity may be underestimated.

The sequenced sample was peripheral blood, obtained on day 0 of AZD1222 vaccination. This sequence was found in an adult in good health. This chain connects TRBV7-9 to TRBJ2-6; D is unclear. The CDR3 DNA sequence: TGTGCCAGCAGAATCTCTGGGGCCAACGTCCTGACTTTC. It encodes CASRISGANVLTF.